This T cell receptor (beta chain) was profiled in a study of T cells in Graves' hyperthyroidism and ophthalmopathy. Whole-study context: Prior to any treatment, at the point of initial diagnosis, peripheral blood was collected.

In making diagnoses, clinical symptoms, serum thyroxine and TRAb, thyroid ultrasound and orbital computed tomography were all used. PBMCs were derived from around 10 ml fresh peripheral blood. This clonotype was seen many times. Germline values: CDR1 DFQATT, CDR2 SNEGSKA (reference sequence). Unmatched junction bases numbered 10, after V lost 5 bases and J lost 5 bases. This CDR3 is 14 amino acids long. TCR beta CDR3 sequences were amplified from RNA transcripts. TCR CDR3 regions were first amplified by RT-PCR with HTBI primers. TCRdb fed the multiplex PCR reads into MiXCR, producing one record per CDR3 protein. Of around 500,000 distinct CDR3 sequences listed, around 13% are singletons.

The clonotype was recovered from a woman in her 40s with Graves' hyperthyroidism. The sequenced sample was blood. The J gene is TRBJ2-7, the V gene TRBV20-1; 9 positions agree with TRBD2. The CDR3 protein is CSADKTSGRNEQYF. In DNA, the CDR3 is TGCAGTGCTGACAAGACTAGCGGCAGAAACGAGCAGTACTTC.